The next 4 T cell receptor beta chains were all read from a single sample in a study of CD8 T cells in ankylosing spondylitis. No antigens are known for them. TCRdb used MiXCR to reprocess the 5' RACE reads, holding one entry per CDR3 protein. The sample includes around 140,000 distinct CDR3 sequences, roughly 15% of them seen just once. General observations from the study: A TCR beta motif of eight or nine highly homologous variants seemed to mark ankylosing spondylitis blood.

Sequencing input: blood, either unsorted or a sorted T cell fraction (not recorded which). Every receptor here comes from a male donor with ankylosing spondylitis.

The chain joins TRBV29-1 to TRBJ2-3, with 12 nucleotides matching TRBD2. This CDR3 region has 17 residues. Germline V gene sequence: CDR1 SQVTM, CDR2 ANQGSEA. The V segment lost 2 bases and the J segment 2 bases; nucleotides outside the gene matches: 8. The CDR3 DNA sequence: TGCAGCGTTGAATCACGGACTAGCGGGAAGATCACAGATACGCAGTATTTT. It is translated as CSVESRTSGKITDTQYF.

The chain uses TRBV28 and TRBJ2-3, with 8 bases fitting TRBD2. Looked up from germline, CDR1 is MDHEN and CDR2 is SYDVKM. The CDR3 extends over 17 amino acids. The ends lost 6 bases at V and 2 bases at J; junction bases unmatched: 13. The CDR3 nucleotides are TGTGCCAGCAGGGGACCTGTGGCTAGCGGGCTCACAGATACGCAGTATTTT. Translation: CASRGPVASGLTDTQYF.

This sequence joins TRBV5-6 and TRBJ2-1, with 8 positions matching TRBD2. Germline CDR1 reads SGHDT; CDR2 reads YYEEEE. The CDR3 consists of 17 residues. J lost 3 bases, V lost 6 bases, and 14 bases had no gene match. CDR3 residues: CASTNRIGGGIYNEQFF. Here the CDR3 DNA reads TGTGCCAGCACCAATCGAATCGGGGGGGGCATCTACAATGAGCAGTTCTTC.

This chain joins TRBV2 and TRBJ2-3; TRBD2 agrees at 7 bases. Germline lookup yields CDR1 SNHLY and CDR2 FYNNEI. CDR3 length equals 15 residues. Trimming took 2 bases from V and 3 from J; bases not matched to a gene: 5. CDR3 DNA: TGTGCCAGCAGTGAATTTATCGGGAGGACAGATACGCAGTATTTT. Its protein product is CASSEFIGRTDTQYF.